What follows are 23 T cell receptor beta chains derived from one specimen sequenced in a study of brain T cells in children with intractable seizures (dated by TCRdb to the early 2020s). The meaning of the sample's time point label: blood from clinic visit 5 months post-surgery; TSC patient then seizure free. To prepare the library, the immunoSEQ multiplex PCR assay was applied. TCRdb holds this immuneACCESS table with in-frame rearrangements only. Some clones are missing; in checked studies, unresolved V genes explain under half, and the rest has no known cause. This sample gives about 340,000 clones in total; over 85% of them show up just once. The top ten clonotypes cover around 5% of the sample. Specimen: peripheral blood, collected about 5 months after surgery. The source of these receptors is a boy in the first two years of life with tuberous sclerosis and intractable seizures.

This clone was detected once. The rearrangement links TRBV11-2 to TRBJ2-7; 14 bases map to TRBD2. Germline V lookup: CDR1 SGHAT, CDR2 FQNNGV. V lost 5 bases and J lost 9; bases outside the gene matches: 9. The CDR3 has 15 residues. CDR3 sequence reads: CASSPGTSGSRRQYF. The CDR3 region has the DNA TGTGCCAGCAGCCCAGGGACTAGCGGGAGTAGAAGGCAGTACTTC.

This chain uses TRBV4-1 with TRBJ2-2, with D possibly TRBD2 on 5 matching bases. CDR1 and CDR2 (germline): MGHRA, YSYEKL. Trimming removed 0 bases at V and 3 bases at J, with 14 bases between. The CDR3 spans 17 residues. The CDR3 loop reads CASSQDWSSSYTGELFF. Written as DNA, the CDR3 is TGCGCCAGCAGCCAAGATTGGTCTAGCTCCTACACCGGGGAGCTGTTTTTT.

V is TRBV2 and J is TRBJ1-1; D ambiguous. Trimming cost V 1 base and J 0 bases, with 6 bases left between them. CDR3 length: 14 amino acids. Per germline, CDR1 SNHLY and CDR2 FYNNEI. CDR3 nucleotides: TGTGCCAGCAGTGAAGTTCTAATGAACACTGAAGCTTTCTTT. Residues: CASSEVLMNTEAFF.

The table lists this clone with a count of one. V usage is TRBV7-2 and J usage is TRBJ1-2, with D unclear. V dropped 5 bases and J dropped 4 bases, with 8 bases sitting between them. The CDR3 spans 12 residues. CDR1 is SGHTA and CDR2 is FQGNSA in the germline V gene. CDR3 sequence reads: CASSHYRYGYTF. The CDR3 nucleotides read TGTGCCAGCAGCCATTACCGCTATGGCTACACCTTC.

The chain joins TRBV30 to TRBJ1-3; D call uncertain. Germline V lookup: CDR1 GTSNPN, CDR2 SVGIG (reference sequence). The V and J ends lost 4 bases and 2 bases respectively, with 15 bases between them. This CDR3 is built from 15 residues. CDR3 amino acids: CAWTQTSFPGNTIYF. CDR3 bases: TGTGCCTGGACCCAAACCAGTTTTCCTGGAAACACCATATATTTT.

This chain joins TRBV7-2 and TRBJ1-2; D is uncertain. Germline loops: CDR1 SGHTA, CDR2 FQGNSA. The V end was cut by 0 bases, the J end by 4 bases, with 15 bases between. The CDR3 sequence is 16 residues long. The CDR3 DNA reads TGTGCCAGCAGCTTAGCGGCGACACCTAGTACCTATGGCTACACCTTC. Protein: CASSLAATPSTYGYTF.

The chain uses TRBV3-1 (or the pseudogene TRBV3-2) and TRBJ2-1; maybe TRBD2 (5 bases). The CDR3 loop spans 16 amino acids. Germline values: CDR1 LGHDT, CDR2 YNNKEL (reference sequence). Trimming took off 0 bases at V and 6 bases at J, with 15 bases between the two ends. The CDR3 here is CASSQDYRLAINEQFF. CDR3 bases: TGTGCCAGCAGCCAAGATTACCGCCTAGCTATCAATGAGCAGTTCTTC.

The chain couples TRBV15 to TRBJ1-1; D call uncertain. This CDR3 has 13 residues. Germline lookup yields CDR1 LNHNV and CDR2 YYDKDF (reference sequence). V was cut by 3 bases and J by 7 bases, with 12 bases left in between. The CDR3 DNA sequence: TGTGCCACCAGCAGCGGTGGTGAAGTTGAAGCTTTCTTT. Translating gives CATSSGGEVEAFF.

This clone was seen more than once but under ten times. V usage is TRBV15 and J usage is TRBJ2-3; D call uncertain. Trimming removed 0 bases at V and 1 base at J, with 14 bases between. In germline, CDR1 is LNHNV, CDR2 YYDKDF (reference sequence). The length of the CDR3 is 17 residues. CDR3 loop: CATSRDSGFLGTDTQYF. The CDR3 DNA follows: TGTGCCACCAGCAGAGATTCCGGGTTCCTCGGCACAGATACGCAGTATTTT.

This chain links TRBV24-1 with TRBJ1-1, with unresolved D. V gave up 4 bases and J gave up 5 bases, with 16 bases separating them. CDR3 length: 15 amino acids. Germline V gene sequence: CDR1 KGHDR, CDR2 SFDVKD. CDR3 amino acids: CATSEHSNRGTEAFF. As DNA, the CDR3 is TGTGCCACCAGTGAGCATAGTAACAGAGGGACTGAAGCTTTCTTT.

In this sample, this clone turned up once. J is TRBJ2-2 and V is TRBV5-6; D may correspond to TRBD1 or TRBD2 (5 bases each). The germline V gene encodes CDR1 SGHDT and CDR2 YYEEEE. The V end was cut by 4 bases, the J end by 1 base, with 14 bases between. This CDR3 is built from 16 residues. The CDR3 region has the DNA TGTGCCAGCAGCCCCCTGGGACCGCTGAACACCGGGGAGCTGTTTTTT. This translates into CASSPLGPLNTGELFF.

This clone turned up a few times. The gene calls are TRBV11-3 and TRBJ2-1; D not certain. CDR3 size: 14 residues. CDR1 is SGHNT, CDR2 YENEEA, per germline. The germline V and J ends were trimmed by 3 bases and 5 bases, with 11 bases remaining between them. For the CDR3, the DNA is TGTGCCAGCAGCTTTTTATCCCGAAACAATGAGCAGTTCTTC. This translates into CASSFLSRNNEQFF.

This clone appeared once. This chain uses TRBV6-4 with TRBJ1-5; the D gene is possibly TRBD1 (5 bases). The CDR3 contains 11 residues. Deletions cut 7 bases from V and 6 bases from J, with 7 bases between. CDR1 and CDR2 (germline): MRHNA, SNTAGT. CDR3 sequence reads: CASKGTQPQHF. CDR3 sequence (DNA): TGTGCCAGCAAAGGGACTCAGCCCCAGCATTTT.

This chain connects TRBV9 to TRBJ1-3, with D perhaps TRBD1 (5 bases). CDR1 is SGDLS and CDR2 is YYNGEE in the germline V gene. V gave up 4 bases and J gave up 0 bases, with 14 bases separating them. The CDR3 runs to 16 residues. CDR3 sequence: CASSFGTERSGNTIYF. The DNA of the CDR3 is TGTGCCAGCAGCTTTGGGACCGAACGCTCTGGAAACACCATATATTTT.

The chain joins TRBV6-5 to TRBJ1-3; the match to TRBD1 covers 7 bases. CDR3 length: 16 residues. V shed 0 bases and J 7 bases; nucleotides not matched to a gene: 9. Germline V gene lookup returns CDR1 MNHEY and CDR2 SVGAGI. The DNA of the CDR3 is TGTGCCAGCAGTTACTCGGGACAGTCGAGGAGGAACACCATATATTTT. Protein sequence: CASSYSGQSRRNTIYF.

The chain joins TRBV4-1 to TRBJ2-1; D unclear. The CDR3 is made up of 14 amino acids. Germline assignment: CDR1 MGHRA and CDR2 YSYEKL. Trimming pared 2 bases from V and 3 bases from J, leaving 8 bases between. Written as DNA, the CDR3 is TGCGCCAGCAGCCAACCATCCGTCTACAATGAGCAGTTCTTC. Translated, it gives CASSQPSVYNEQFF.

V is TRBV28 and J is TRBJ1-2; D unclear. This CDR3 contains 15 residues. Germline values: CDR1 MDHEN, CDR2 SYDVKM. V lost 2 bases, J lost 0 bases, and 10 bases lay in between. CDR3 DNA: TGTGCCAGCAGTTTACCCCAGGAAACTAACTATGGCTACACCTTC. Its protein product is CASSLPQETNYGYTF.

This clone was seen at least ten times. The chain employs TRBV19 and TRBJ1-2; D is uncertain. Trimming left V 5 bases short and J 1 base short, with 5 bases between. Germline CDR1 reads LNHDA; CDR2 reads SQIVND (reference sequence). There are 12 residues in the CDR3. Here the CDR3 DNA reads TGTGCCAGTAGTCCAAATAACTATGGCTACACCTTC. Encoded protein: CASSPNNYGYTF.

The rearrangement uses TRBV4-1 and TRBJ2-3, with TRBD2 identical over 8 bases. The CDR3 consists of 15 residues. Germline CDR1 and CDR2: MGHRA and YSYEKL. V shed 0 bases and J 1 base; nucleotides not matched to a gene: 0. CDR3 coding DNA: TGCGCCAGCAGCCAAGAAGCGGGAGGCACAGATACGCAGTATTTT. Encoded protein: CASSQEAGGTDTQYF.

V is TRBV4-1 and J is TRBJ1-1; 12 bases map to TRBD1. The J segment lost 5 bases and the V segment lost 5 bases, leaving 9 bases of the junction unmatched. The germline V gene encodes CDR1 MGHRA and CDR2 YSYEKL. The CDR3 contains 16 residues. The DNA of the CDR3 is TGCGCCAGCAGCATACCGGGACAGGGGGCTGGGACTGAAGCTTTCTTT. Protein product: CASSIPGQGAGTEAFF.

This chain connects TRBV19 to TRBJ1-1; unclear D gene. The germline V gene encodes CDR1 LNHDA and CDR2 SQIVND (reference sequence). Trimming took 3 bases from V and 0 from J, leaving 14 bases between them. The CDR3 runs to 16 residues. CDR3 coding DNA: TGTGCCAGTAGTATGCTAGGGCAGCTGTTGAACACTGAAGCTTTCTTT. Amino acid sequence: CASSMLGQLLNTEAFF.

V usage is TRBV11-3 and J usage is TRBJ1-1; the D is unclear. V lost 5 bases and J 5 bases, leaving 12 bases between the germline ends. CDR1 is SGHNT, CDR2 YENEEA, per germline. The CDR3 has 13 residues. This CDR3 reads CASSRHTGTEAFF. CDR3 sequence (DNA): TGTGCCAGCAGCCGACATACGGGGACTGAAGCTTTCTTT.

This clone was counted once. The V and J genes are TRBV5-6 and TRBJ2-5; TRBD2 aligns across 11 bases. Per the germline V gene, CDR1 is SGHDT and CDR2 is YYEEEE. After removal of 1 base from V and 0 bases from J, the junction contained 5 bases not matched to a gene. CDR3 length: 17 residues. The CDR3 is CASSLWLAGGYQETQYF. The DNA for the CDR3 is TGTGCCAGCAGCTTGTGGTTAGCGGGGGGGTACCAAGAGACCCAGTACTTC.